This passage covers 11 T cell receptor beta chains from one sample sequenced in a study of blood T cell repertoires in COVID-19. The data were produced by immunoSEQ multiplex PCR, yet TCRdb's version contains in-frame clones alone and is incomplete. This sample has under 30,000 clones, with around nine tenths found just once. The sequenced sample was peripheral blood. These receptors were collected from a middle-aged man with active COVID-19.

The rearrangement joins TRBV27 to TRBJ2-7; tentatively, D is TRBD1 (6 bases). CDR3 size: 14 residues. Germline V gives CDR1 MNHEY, CDR2 SMNVEV (reference sequence). Trimming removed 0 bases from V and 6 bases from J, with 12 bases in between. CDR3 in DNA: TGTGCCAGCAGTTTATCGAATAACAGGGCCGAGCAGTACTTC. Translating gives CASSLSNNRAEQYF.

The rearrangement uses TRBV2 and TRBJ2-7; 7 bases are shared with TRBD1. CDR3 length equals 14 residues. Germline CDR1 reads SNHLY; CDR2 reads FYNNEI. The ends lost 4 bases at V and 2 bases at J; junction bases unmatched: 5. CDR3 sequence: CASSAQGYTYEQYF. CDR3 nucleotides: TGTGCCAGCAGTGCACAGGGGTACACCTACGAGCAGTACTTC. The full variable domain, its missing parts supplied by reference TRBV2 and TRBJ2-7, is EPEVTQTPSHQVTQMGQEVILRCVPISNHLYFYWYRQILGQKVEFLVSFYNNEISEKSEIFDDQFSVERPDGSNFTLKIRSTKLEDSAMYFCASSAQGYTYEQYFGPGTRLTVT.

This chain links TRBV6-2 or TRBV6-3 with TRBJ1-5, with unresolved D. Trimming cost V 4 bases and J 0 bases, with 7 bases left between them. The CDR3 extends over 14 amino acids. CDR1 and CDR2 from the germline V gene are MNHEY and SVGEGT. CDR3 in amino acids: CASSLSPSNQPQHF. The CDR3 nucleotides read TGTGCCAGCAGTTTGAGCCCTAGCAATCAGCCCCAGCATTTT.

The gene calls are TRBV30 and TRBJ2-3, with D possibly TRBD2 on 6 matching bases. This CDR3 is 13 amino acids long. Between the trimmed V and J ends, which lost 3 bases and 0 bases, there was a span of 7 bases. The germline gives CDR1 GTSNPN, CDR2 SVGIG (reference sequence). Here the CDR3 DNA reads TGTGCCTGGAGCGGGACTAGCACAGATACGCAGTATTTT. This codes for CAWSGTSTDTQYF.

This clone was counted between two and nine times. V usage is TRBV5-6 and J usage is TRBJ2-7; D is perhaps TRBD1 (6 bases). Germline V gives CDR1 SGHDT, CDR2 YYEEEE. The CDR3 spans 14 residues. Trimming stripped 4 bases from V and 2 bases from J, with 13 bases between. Here the CDR3 reads CASSVEDSPYEQYF. In nucleotides, the CDR3 is TGTGCCAGCAGCGTCGAGGACAGCCCCTACGAGCAGTACTTC. The whole variable domain, filled in from reference TRBV5-6 and TRBJ2-7, reads DAGVTQSPTHLIKTRGQQVTLRCSPKSGHDTVSWYQQALGQGPQFIFQYYEEEERQRGNFPDRFSGHQFPNYSSELNVNALLLGDSALYLCASSVEDSPYEQYFGPGTRLTVT.

The V gene is TRBV9, the J gene TRBJ1-5; no firm D call. Germline CDR1 is SGDLS and CDR2 is YYNGEE. V lost 0 bases to trimming and J lost 4 bases, with 8 bases between them. There are 14 residues in the CDR3. CDR3 in DNA: TGTGCCAGCAGCGTAGGATCAGATAATCAGCCCCAGCATTTT. This gives the protein CASSVGSDNQPQHF.

V is TRBV19 and J is TRBJ2-3, with TRBD2 matching over 8 bases. V lost 2 bases and J lost 4; bases outside the gene matches: 5. Germline V gene lookup returns CDR1 LNHDA and CDR2 SQIVND (reference sequence). The CDR3 runs to 15 residues. The CDR3 DNA reads as TGTGCCAGTAGTATAAACGGGGGGGCGGCAGATACGCAGTATTTT. Its translation: CASSINGGAADTQYF.

This chain uses TRBV20-1 with TRBJ2-1; 11 positions match TRBD2. The CDR3 sequence is 16 residues long. The germline V gene has CDR1 DFQATT and CDR2 SNEGSKA (reference sequence). Losses at the gene ends were 3 bases for V and 4 bases for J; bases not matched to a gene: 8. The CDR3 loop is CSASSAGLAVYNEQFF. Written as DNA, the CDR3 is TGCAGTGCTAGTAGTGCGGGACTAGCGGTTTACAATGAGCAGTTCTTC.

In DNA form, the CDR3 reads TGTGCCAGCACAATGACAACACGGGAGAGCAATCAGCCCCAGCATTTT. As protein: CASTMTTRESNQPQHF. The chain is built from TRBV9 and TRBJ1-5; D gene unclear. This CDR3 spans 16 amino acids. Looked up from germline, CDR1 is SGDLS and CDR2 is YYNGEE. The V gene lost 6 bases and the J gene lost 1 base, with 17 bases spanning the gap.

V gene TRBV5-1 combines with J gene TRBJ2-5, with 10 bases identical to TRBD2. Germline V gene data show CDR1 as SGHRS and CDR2 as YFSETQ. The CDR3 is made up of 16 amino acids. The junction had 6 bases not matched to a gene; V was cut back by 0 bases and J by 4 bases. CDR3 nucleotides: TGCGCCAGCAGCTTGGAGGCTAGCGGGAGCCGAGAGACCCAGTACTTC. It translates to CASSLEASGSRETQYF.

The DNA of the CDR3 is TGTGCCACCAGTGACCGGACAGCATATCATTTT. Translated: CATSDRTAYHF. This chain links TRBV24-1 with TRBJ1-5; D perhaps matches TRBD1 (6 bases). The CDR3 totals 11 residues. V lost 4 bases to trimming and J lost 16 bases, with 13 bases between them. Germline V gives CDR1 KGHDR, CDR2 SFDVKD.